This TCR beta chain was profiled in a study of blood T cells in healthy people across ages. Study results and limitations: Correlation between TCR beta diversity and naive T cell percentage was strong. When one million T cells were used, diversity estimates were thought to be underestimates.

CDR1 and CDR2 from the germline V gene are SGHTA and FQGNSA. The CDR3 contains 15 residues. V was clipped by 0 bases and J by 5 bases; unmatched bases: 5. Sample donors were healthy Caucasian individuals that came from Russia, aged 6 to 90. For the second PCR, which ran for roughly 6 to 12 cycles, a sample-barcoded 5' primer and a J-beta primer mix were used. TCRdb processed the 5' RACE reads anew with MiXCR; each CDR3 protein has one entry. The sample carries 780,000 or so distinct CDR3 sequences, more than 50% recorded once. A few counts support this clonotype. Its antigen is currently unknown. The chain combines TRBV7-2 with TRBJ2-5; 8 bases are shared with TRBD1. Input material: blood. The TCR sequence derives from a man aged 40-55 years in good health. CDR3 sequence: CASSLARGRGETQYF. In DNA, the CDR3 is TGTGCCAGCAGCTTAGCCAGGGGGCGCGGGGAGACCCAGTACTTC.